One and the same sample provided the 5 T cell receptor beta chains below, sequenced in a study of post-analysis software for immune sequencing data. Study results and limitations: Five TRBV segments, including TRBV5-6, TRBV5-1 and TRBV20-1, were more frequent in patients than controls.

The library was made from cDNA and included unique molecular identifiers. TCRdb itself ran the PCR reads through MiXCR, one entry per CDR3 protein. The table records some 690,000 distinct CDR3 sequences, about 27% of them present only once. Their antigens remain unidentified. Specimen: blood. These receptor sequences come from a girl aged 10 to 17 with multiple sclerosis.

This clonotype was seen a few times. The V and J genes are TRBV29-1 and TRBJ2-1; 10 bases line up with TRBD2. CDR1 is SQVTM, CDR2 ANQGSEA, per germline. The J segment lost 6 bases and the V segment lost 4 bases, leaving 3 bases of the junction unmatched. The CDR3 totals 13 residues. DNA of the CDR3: TGCAGCGTTGGGCTAGCGGGAGCCAATGAGCAGTTCTTC. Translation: CSVGLAGANEQFF.

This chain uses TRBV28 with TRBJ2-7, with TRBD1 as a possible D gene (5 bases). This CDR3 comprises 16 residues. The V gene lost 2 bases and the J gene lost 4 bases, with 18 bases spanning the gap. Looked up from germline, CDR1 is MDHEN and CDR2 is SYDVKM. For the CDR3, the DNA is TGTGCCAGCAGTTTAGGGGCCCGCACGCTACAATACGAGCAGTACTTC. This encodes CASSLGARTLQYEQYF. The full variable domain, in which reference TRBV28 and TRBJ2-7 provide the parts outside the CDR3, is DVKVTQSSRYLVKRTGEKVFLECVQDMDHENMFWYRQDPGLGLRLIYFSYDVKMKEKGDIPEGYSVSREKKERFSLILESASTNQTSMYLCASSLGARTLQYEQYFGPGTRLTVT.

The CDR3 sequence is CASSLGTIPYEQYF. Written as DNA, the CDR3 is TGCGCCAGCAGCTTGGGGACTATCCCTTACGAGCAGTACTTC. V and J are TRBV5-1 and TRBJ2-7, with D perhaps matching TRBD2 (6 bases). Trimming removed 0 bases at V and 4 bases at J, with 11 bases between. There are 14 residues in the CDR3. CDR1 and CDR2 from the germline V gene are SGHRS and YFSETQ.

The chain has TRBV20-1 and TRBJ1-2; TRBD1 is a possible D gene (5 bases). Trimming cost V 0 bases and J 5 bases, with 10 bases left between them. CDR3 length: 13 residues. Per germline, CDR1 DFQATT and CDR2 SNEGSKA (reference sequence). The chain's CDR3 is CSARESGGYGYTF. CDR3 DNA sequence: TGCAGTGCTAGAGAAAGTGGGGGGTATGGCTACACCTTC.

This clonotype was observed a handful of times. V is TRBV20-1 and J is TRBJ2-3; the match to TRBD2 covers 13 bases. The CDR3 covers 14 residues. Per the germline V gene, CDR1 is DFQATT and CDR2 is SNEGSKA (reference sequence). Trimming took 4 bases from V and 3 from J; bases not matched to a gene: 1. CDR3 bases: TGCAGTGCTACGACTAGCGGGAGGACAGATACGCAGTATTTT. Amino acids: CSATTSGRTDTQYF.